A single sample is the source of the 5 T cell receptor beta chains below, sequenced in a study of CD8+ T cells in alopecia areata. Reverse transcription of extracted RNA yielded cDNA, which provided the sequencing template. Measured with immunoSEQ multiplex PCR; TCRdb has only the in-frame clones, and not every one. The table records approximately 120,000 clones, roughly 57% of them present only once. As for treatment: oral pan-JAK inhibitor, 5-10 mg twice daily. This specimen was CD4+ T cells sorted from blood, taken at week 4, from a patient treated with tofacitinib. Source of these receptors: a human donor with alopecia areata.

Comment on this clone: The sample carries other DNA sequences with the same CDR3. The chain carries TRBV29-1 and TRBJ1-1; 8 bases align to TRBD1. This CDR3 contains 13 residues. Per the germline V gene, CDR1 is SQVTM and CDR2 is ANQGSEA. V dropped 6 bases and J dropped 0; count of bases not matched to a gene: 3. The DNA for the CDR3 is TGCAGCGTACTGACAGGGGTGAACACTGAAGCTTTCTTT. Translating it yields CSVLTGVNTEAFF.

The chain carries TRBV30 and TRBJ2-3, with 10 positions matching TRBD2. Germline CDR1 GTSNPN, CDR2 SVGIG (reference sequence). The CDR3 runs 14 residues. The V and J ends lost 4 bases and 5 bases, in that order; junction bases with no gene match: 6. DNA of the CDR3: TGTGCCTGGAACATAGCGGGAGGAGGAGATACGCAGTATTTT. This codes for CAWNIAGGGDTQYF.

The V and J genes are TRBV30 and TRBJ2-3; D uncertain. The ends were cut back, 0 bases at V and 1 base at J, with 11 bases in the middle. The CDR3 spans 15 residues. Germline CDR1 is GTSNPN and CDR2 is SVGIG (reference sequence). The CDR3 loop reads CAWSVFRVGTDTQYF. The CDR3 coding sequence is TGTGCCTGGAGTGTATTTCGGGTGGGCACAGATACGCAGTATTTT.

The table lists this clone with a count of one. The rearrangement links TRBV29-1 to TRBJ1-1; TRBD1 matches at 7 bases. With V trimmed by 7 bases and J by 3 bases, 8 bases remained unmatched. This CDR3 comprises 13 residues. Germline assignment: CDR1 SQVTM and CDR2 ANQGSEA. CDR3 bases: TGCAGCGCAAGGGACAGTTTTCACACTGAAGCTTTCTTT. Its protein product is CSARDSFHTEAFF.

V and J are TRBV7-8 and TRBJ1-5, with D possibly TRBD1 on 5 matching bases. V was cut by 5 bases and J by 7 bases, with 15 bases left in between. This CDR3 is built from 14 residues. In germline, CDR1 is SGHVS, CDR2 FQNEAQ. DNA for the CDR3: TGTGCCAGCAGCCCGAATGCAGGGAACCAGCCCCAGCATTTT. Amino acids: CASSPNAGNQPQHF.